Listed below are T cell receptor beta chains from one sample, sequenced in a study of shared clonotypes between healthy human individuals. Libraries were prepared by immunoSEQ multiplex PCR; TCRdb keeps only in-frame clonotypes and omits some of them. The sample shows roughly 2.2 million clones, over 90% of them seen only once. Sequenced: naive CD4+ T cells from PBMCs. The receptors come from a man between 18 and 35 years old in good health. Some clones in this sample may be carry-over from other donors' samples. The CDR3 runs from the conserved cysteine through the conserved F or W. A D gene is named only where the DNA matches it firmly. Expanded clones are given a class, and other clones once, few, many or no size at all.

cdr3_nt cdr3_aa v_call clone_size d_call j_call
TGTGCCAGCAGAAGACAGGAGGGTAACTATGGCTACACCTTC CASRRQEGNYGYTF TRBV6-1 once - TRBJ1-2
TGTGCCAGCAGCTTATTCGGGGTTGAGAACACTGAAGCTTTCTTT CASSLFGVENTEAFF TRBV7-3 once - TRBJ1-1
TGCGCCAGCAGCCAAGACCCTGGCGGAGCGGGAGGGCCCCCCTACGAGCAGTACTTC CASSQDPGGAGGPPYEQYF TRBV4-1 - TRBD2 TRBJ2-7
TGTGCCAGCAGCTTAGAGACTAGCGGGAGTACCGGGGAGCTGTTTTTT CASSLETSGSTGELFF TRBV7-6 - TRBD2 TRBJ2-2
TGTGCCAGCAGCTTACGAACCGAAAAACTGTTTTTT CASSLRTEKLFF TRBV11-2 - - TRBJ1-4
TGTGCCAGCAGCTTAGGTGGGGTACGGGGCTACACCTTC CASSLGGVRGYTF TRBV7-3 - - TRBJ1-2
TGTGCCAGCAGGCGAGGGTGGGGGTCACGAGAGACCCAGTACTTC CASRRGWGSRETQYF TRBV5-4 once - TRBJ2-5
TGTGCCAGCAGCTTAGCGCTACGACAAGAGCAGTTCTTC CASSLALRQEQFF TRBV7-2 - - TRBJ2-1
TGTGCCAGCACAACGGGCAATCAGCCCCAGCATTTT CASTTGNQPQHF TRBV2 few - TRBJ1-5
TGTGCCTGGAGTGTTCAGGGGGGACAGCCCCAGCATTTT CAWSVQGGQPQHF TRBV30 few TRBD1 TRBJ1-5
TGCGCCAGCAGCTTGGGGGGGACTAGCACACCCTACGAGCAGTACTTC CASSLGGTSTPYEQYF TRBV5-1 - TRBD2 TRBJ2-7
TGTGCCAGCAGTCCGGACCTGAACACTGAAGCTTTCTTT CASSPDLNTEAFF TRBV28 - - TRBJ1-1
TGCAGCGTTGAAGAACTAGCGTCGCCCTACAATGAGCAGTTCTTC CSVEELASPYNEQFF TRBV29-1 - TRBD2 TRBJ2-1
TGCGCCAGCAGCGAAGACACAGGGGGCTCCTACAATGAGCAGTTCTTC CASSEDTGGSYNEQFF TRBV4-3 - TRBD1 TRBJ2-1
TGTGCCAGCAGTTCGACATACGGGAATGGCTACACCTTC CASSSTYGNGYTF TRBV28 - - TRBJ1-2